The sequence of this T cell receptor beta chain was determined in a study of OX40 agonist ivuxolimab in advanced cancers. General observations from the study: Partial responders treated at 0.1-3.0 mg/kg exhibited clonal expansion among the lowest measured. Low normalized T-cell clonal expansion also characterized some of the nonresponders. Circulating CD4+ and CD8+ T cells showed clonal expansion by week 6 at 0.1 to 3.0 mg/kg.

Assay: immunoSEQ multiplex PCR; the TCRdb copy retains only in-frame clones and omits some. The table includes about 150,000 clones, roughly 94% detected once. The germline CDR1 and CDR2 sequences are LNHDA and SQIVND (reference sequence). This CDR3 has 15 amino acids. V shed 3 bases and J 2 bases; nucleotides not matched to a gene: 5. Concerning this clone: Its target is not known.

This chain links TRBV19 with TRBJ2-7; 9 bases agree with TRBD1. The sequencing used CD4+ or CD8+ T cells sorted from blood, collected in a trial of the OX40 agonist ivuxolimab. The receptor was isolated from an adult with an advanced solid tumor such as melanoma, head and neck, liver or kidney cancer. The CDR3 sequence: CASSMKTGGAYEQYF. In nucleotides, the CDR3 is TGTGCCAGTAGTATGAAGACAGGGGGGGCCTACGAGCAGTACTTC.